This TCR beta chain was captured in a study of PD-1 blockade in classical Hodgkin lymphoma. Study summary: The nivolumab dose that patients received was 3 mg/kg, given intravenously every 2 weeks.

Losses at the gene ends were 0 bases for V and 2 bases for J; bases not matched to a gene: 7. Germline-derived CDR1 and CDR2 are MNHNS and SASEGT. CDR3 length: 16 residues. This clone was counted only a few times. Its antigen is not known. Every patient had relapsed following autologous stem cell transplantation, and cohorts differed in brentuximab vedotin exposure. Best outcomes ranged across complete response, partial response and progressive disease. Method: immunoSEQ multiplex PCR; TCRdb's copy keeps in-frame clones and lacks some. The repertoire consists of fewer than 15,000 clones, with roughly 68% occurring once and the leading ten covering approximately 11%. Findings of the study overall: Baseline diversity in complete responders resembled that of newly diagnosed patients.

The TCR was taken from a human donor with classical Hodgkin lymphoma. The rearrangement uses TRBV6-1 and TRBJ2-7, with TRBD1 matching over 7 bases. The sequenced sample was peripheral blood mononuclear cells (PBMCs), obtained at baseline. This chain's CDR3 is CASSEAGTVLAYEQYF. DNA for the CDR3: TGTGCCAGCAGTGAAGCAGGGACAGTTCTAGCCTACGAGCAGTACTTC.